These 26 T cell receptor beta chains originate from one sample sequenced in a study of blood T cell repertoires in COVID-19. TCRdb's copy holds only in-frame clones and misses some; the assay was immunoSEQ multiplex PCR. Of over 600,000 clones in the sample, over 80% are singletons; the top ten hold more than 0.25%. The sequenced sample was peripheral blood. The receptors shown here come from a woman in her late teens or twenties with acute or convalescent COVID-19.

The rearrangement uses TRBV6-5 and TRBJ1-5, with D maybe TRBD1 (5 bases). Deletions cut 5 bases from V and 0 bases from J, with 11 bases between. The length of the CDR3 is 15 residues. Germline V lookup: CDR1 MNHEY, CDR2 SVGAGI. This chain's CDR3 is CASSPRQISNQPQHF. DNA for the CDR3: TGTGCCAGCAGTCCCCGACAGATTAGCAATCAGCCCCAGCATTTT.

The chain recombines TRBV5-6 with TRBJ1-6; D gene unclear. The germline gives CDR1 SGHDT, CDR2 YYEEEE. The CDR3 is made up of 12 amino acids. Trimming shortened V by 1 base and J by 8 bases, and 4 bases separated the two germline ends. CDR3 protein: CASSLLYSPLHF. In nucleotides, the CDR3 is TGTGCCAGCAGCTTGTTATATTCACCCCTCCACTTT. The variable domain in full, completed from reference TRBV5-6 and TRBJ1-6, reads DAGVTQSPTHLIKTRGQQVTLRCSPKSGHDTVSWYQQALGQGPQFIFQYYEEEERQRGNFPDRFSGHQFPNYSSELNVNALLLGDSALYLCASSLLYSPLHFGNGTRLTVT.

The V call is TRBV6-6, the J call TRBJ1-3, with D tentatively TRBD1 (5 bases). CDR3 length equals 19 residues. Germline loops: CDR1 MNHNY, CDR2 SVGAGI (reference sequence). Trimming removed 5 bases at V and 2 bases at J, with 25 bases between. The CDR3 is CASSPKPGTAHRTGNTIYF. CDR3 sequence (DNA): TGTGCCAGCAGTCCTAAGCCCGGGACTGCACATCGGACTGGAAACACCATATATTTT.

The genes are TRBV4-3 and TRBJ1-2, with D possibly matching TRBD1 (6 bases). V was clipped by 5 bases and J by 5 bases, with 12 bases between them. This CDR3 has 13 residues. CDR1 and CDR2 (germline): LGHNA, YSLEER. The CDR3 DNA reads TGCGCCAGCAGCGTACAACAGGGTTATGGCTACACCTTC. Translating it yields CASSVQQGYGYTF.

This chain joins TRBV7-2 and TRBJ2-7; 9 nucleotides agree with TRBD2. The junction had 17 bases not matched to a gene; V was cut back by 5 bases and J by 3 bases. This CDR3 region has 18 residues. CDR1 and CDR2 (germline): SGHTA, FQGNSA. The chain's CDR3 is CASSPFRLAGRRRYEQYF. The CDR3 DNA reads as TGTGCCAGCAGCCCGTTTAGGCTAGCGGGGCGGCGCCGCTACGAGCAGTACTTC.

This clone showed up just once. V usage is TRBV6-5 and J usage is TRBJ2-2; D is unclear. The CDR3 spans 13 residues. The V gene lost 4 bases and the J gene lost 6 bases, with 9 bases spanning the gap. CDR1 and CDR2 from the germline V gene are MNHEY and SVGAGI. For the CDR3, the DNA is TGTGCCAGCAGTTCGCGGCGGTCCGGGGAGCTGTTTTTT. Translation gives CASSSRRSGELFF.

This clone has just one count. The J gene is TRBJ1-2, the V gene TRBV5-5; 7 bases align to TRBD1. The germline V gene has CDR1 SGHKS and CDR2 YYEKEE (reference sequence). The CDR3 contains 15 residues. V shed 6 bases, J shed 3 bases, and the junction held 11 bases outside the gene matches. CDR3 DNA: TGTGCCAGCACCGTAACAGGGGACACATACTATGGCTACACCTTC. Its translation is CASTVTGDTYYGYTF.

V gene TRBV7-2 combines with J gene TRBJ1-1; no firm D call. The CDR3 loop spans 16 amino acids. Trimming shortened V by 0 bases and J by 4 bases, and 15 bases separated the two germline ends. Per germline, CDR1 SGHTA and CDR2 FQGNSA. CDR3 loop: CASSLAAKEMGTEAFF. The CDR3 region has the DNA TGTGCCAGCAGCTTAGCGGCAAAGGAGATGGGCACTGAAGCTTTCTTT.

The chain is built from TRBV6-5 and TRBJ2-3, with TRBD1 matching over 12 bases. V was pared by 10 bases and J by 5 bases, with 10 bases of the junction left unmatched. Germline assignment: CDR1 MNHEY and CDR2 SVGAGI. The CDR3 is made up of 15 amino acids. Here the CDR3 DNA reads TGTGCCACCGACGGGACAGGGGGCATAGGAGATACGCAGTATTTT. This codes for CATDGTGGIGDTQYF.

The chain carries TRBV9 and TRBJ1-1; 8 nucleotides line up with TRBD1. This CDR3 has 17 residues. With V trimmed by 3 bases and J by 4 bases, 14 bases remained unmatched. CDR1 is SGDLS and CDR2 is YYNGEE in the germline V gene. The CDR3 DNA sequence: TGTGCCAGCAGCGCCCGGACAGGGAGCCCAGGGGGCACTGAAGCTTTCTTT. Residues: CASSARTGSPGGTEAFF.

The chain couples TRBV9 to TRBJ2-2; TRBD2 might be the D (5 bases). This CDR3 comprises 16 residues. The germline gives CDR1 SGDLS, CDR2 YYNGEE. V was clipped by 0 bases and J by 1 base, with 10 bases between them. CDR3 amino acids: CASSVAGSRNTGELFF. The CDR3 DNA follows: TGTGCCAGCAGCGTAGCGGGGTCCCGGAACACCGGGGAGCTGTTTTTT.

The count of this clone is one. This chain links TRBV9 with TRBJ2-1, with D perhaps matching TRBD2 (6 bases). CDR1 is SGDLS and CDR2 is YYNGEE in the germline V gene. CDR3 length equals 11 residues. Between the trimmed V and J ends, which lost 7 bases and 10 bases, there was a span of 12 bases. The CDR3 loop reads CASGGAGEQFF. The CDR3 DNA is TGTGCCAGCGGCGGGGCGGGGGAGCAGTTCTTC.

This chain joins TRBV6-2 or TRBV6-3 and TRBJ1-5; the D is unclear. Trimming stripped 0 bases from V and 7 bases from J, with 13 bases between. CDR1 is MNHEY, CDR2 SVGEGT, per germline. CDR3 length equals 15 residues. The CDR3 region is CASSYSIGVGQPQHF. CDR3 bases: TGTGCCAGCAGTTACTCGATCGGGGTCGGACAGCCCCAGCATTTT.

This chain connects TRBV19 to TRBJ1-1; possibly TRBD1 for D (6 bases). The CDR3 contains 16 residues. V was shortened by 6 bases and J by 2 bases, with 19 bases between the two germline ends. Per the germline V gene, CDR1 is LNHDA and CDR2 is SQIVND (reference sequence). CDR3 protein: CASRDIGQLGNTEAFF. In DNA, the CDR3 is TGTGCCAGTAGGGACATCGGACAGCTAGGAAACACTGAAGCTTTCTTT.

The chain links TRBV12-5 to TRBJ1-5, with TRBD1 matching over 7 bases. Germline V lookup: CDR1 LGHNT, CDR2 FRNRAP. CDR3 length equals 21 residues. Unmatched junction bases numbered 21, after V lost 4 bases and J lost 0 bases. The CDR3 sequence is CASGSTYPGQTVGPSNQPQHF. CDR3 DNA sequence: TGTGCTAGTGGTTCCACTTACCCGGGACAGACCGTTGGACCTAGCAATCAGCCCCAGCATTTT. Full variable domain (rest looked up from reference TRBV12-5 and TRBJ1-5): DARVTQTPRHKVTEMGQEVTMRCQPILGHNTVFWYRQTMMQGLELLAYFRNRAPLDDSGMPKDRFSAEMPDATLATLKIQPSEPRDSAVYFCASGSTYPGQTVGPSNQPQHFGDGTRLSIL.

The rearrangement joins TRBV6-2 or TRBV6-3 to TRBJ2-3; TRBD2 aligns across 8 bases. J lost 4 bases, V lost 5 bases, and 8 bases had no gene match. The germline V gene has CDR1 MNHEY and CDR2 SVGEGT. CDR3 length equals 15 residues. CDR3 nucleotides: TGTGCCAGCAGTAAGCGGGGGCAAGGGGCAGATACGCAGTATTTT. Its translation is CASSKRGQGADTQYF.

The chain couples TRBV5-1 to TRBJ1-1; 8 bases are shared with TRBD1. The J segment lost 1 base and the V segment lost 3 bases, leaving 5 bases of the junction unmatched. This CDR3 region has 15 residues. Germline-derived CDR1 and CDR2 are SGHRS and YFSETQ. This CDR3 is CASSSSGTGNTEAFF. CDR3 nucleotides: TGCGCCAGCAGCTCCTCCGGGACAGGGAACACTGAAGCTTTCTTT.

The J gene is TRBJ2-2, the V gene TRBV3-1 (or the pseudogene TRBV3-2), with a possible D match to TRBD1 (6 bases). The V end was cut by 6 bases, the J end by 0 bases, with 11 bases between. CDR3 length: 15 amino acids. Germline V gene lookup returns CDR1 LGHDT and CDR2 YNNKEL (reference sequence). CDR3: CASRFRGPNTGELFF. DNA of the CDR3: TGTGCCAGCAGGTTCAGGGGTCCGAACACCGGGGAGCTGTTTTTT.

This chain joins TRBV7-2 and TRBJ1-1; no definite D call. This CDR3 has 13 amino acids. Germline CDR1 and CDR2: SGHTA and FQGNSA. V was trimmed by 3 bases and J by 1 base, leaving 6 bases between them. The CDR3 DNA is TGTGCCAGCAGCTTTGCCAGGAACACTGAAGCTTTCTTT. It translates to CASSFARNTEAFF.

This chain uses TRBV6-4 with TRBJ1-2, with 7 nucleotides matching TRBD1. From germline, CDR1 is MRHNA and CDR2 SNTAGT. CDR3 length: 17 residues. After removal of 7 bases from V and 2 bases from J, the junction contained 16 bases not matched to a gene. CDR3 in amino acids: CASKDEGETGLNYGYTF. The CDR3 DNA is TGTGCCAGCAAAGATGAGGGGGAGACAGGGCTAAACTATGGCTACACCTTC.

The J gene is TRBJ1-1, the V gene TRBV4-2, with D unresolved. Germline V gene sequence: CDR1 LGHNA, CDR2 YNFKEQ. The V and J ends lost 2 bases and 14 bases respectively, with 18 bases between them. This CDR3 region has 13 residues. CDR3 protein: CASSQSGKTSPFF. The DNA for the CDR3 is TGTGCCAGCAGCCAATCCGGGAAAACTTCACCCTTCTTT.

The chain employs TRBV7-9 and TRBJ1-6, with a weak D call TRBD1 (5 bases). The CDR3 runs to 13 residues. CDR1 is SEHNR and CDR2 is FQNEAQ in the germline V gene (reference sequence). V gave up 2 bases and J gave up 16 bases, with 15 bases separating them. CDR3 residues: CASSLHLGQPLHF. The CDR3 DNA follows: TGTGCCAGCAGCTTACATTTGGGGCAGCCGCTCCACTTT.

The CDR3 loop is CASSSGQGFYYGYTF. The CDR3 bases are TGTGCCAGTAGTTCCGGACAGGGCTTTTATTATGGCTACACCTTC. The chain joins TRBV19 to TRBJ1-2; 8 bases map to TRBD1. The V gene's germline CDR1 is LNHDA and CDR2 SQIVND (reference sequence). V trimming: 5 bases; J trimming: 5 bases; junction bases outside the gene matches: 10. This CDR3 has 15 amino acids.

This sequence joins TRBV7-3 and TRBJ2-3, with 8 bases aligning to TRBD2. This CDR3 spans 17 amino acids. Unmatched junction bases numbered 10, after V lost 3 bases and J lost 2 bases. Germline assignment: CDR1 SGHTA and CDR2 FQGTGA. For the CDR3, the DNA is TGTGCCAGCAGCTTTTCGGCGGGGGGCTGGAACACAGATACGCAGTATTTT. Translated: CASSFSAGGWNTDTQYF.

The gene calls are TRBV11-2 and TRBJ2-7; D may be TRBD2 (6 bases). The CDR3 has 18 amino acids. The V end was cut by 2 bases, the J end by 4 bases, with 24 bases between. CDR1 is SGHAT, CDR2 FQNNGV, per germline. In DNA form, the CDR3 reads TGTGCCAGCAGCTTAAGTATGACGGCGCAGCGGGCATTGTACGAGCAGTACTTC. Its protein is CASSLSMTAQRALYEQYF. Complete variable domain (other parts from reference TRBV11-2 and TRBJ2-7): EAGVAQSPRYKIIEKRQSVAFWCNPISGHATLYWYQQILGQGPKLLIQFQNNGVVDDSQLPKDRFSAERLKGVDSTLKIQPAKLEDSAVYLCASSLSMTAQRALYEQYFGPGTRLTVT.

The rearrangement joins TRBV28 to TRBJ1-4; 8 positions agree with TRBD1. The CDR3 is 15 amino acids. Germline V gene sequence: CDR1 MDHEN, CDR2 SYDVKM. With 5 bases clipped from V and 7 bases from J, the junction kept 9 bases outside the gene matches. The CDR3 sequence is CASSPLDRAGEKLFF. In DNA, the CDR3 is TGTGCCAGCAGTCCGCTGGACAGGGCTGGTGAAAAACTGTTTTTT.